These 3 T cell receptor beta chains originate from one sample sequenced in a study of blood T cell repertoires in COVID-19. Clones were read by immunoSEQ multiplex PCR, and TCRdb kept only the in-frame ones, dropping some. The table lists 200,000 to 300,000 clones, approximately 89% of them singletons. The sequencing sample was made of PBMCs or T cells enriched from blood (not recorded which). These TCRs come from a woman in her thirties or forties with acute COVID-19.

V and J are TRBV12-5 and TRBJ1-5; D perhaps matches TRBD1 (5 bases). V gave up 6 bases and J gave up 0 bases, with 12 bases separating them. The CDR3 consists of 15 residues. Germline V gene data show CDR1 as LGHNT and CDR2 as FRNRAP. The CDR3 DNA reads TGTGCTAGTGGGCCCACAGGAGCTAGCAATCAGCCCCAGCATTTT. Encoded protein: CASGPTGASNQPQHF.

The chain links TRBV30 to TRBJ1-2, with unresolved D. From germline, CDR1 is GTSNPN and CDR2 SVGIG (reference sequence). This CDR3 has 12 residues. Deletions cut 4 bases from V and 8 bases from J, with 14 bases between. CDR3 sequence (DNA): TGTGCCTGGAATGGCGGAGGAGGAGGCTACACCTTC. This gives the protein CAWNGGGGGYTF.

The chain recombines TRBV3-1 (or the pseudogene TRBV3-2) with TRBJ1-6; 8 positions match TRBD1. With V trimmed by 3 bases and J by 7 bases, 5 bases remained unmatched. The CDR3 is made up of 15 amino acids. Per the germline V gene, CDR1 is LGHDT and CDR2 is YNNKEL (reference sequence). The CDR3 coding sequence is TGTGCCAGCAGCCAGACACAGGGGGGGAATTCACCCCTCCACTTT. This gives the protein CASSQTQGGNSPLHF.